Following are 28 T cell receptor beta chains from one sample sequenced in a study of metastatic and nonmetastatic thyroid tumors. TCRdb re-clonotyped the PCR reads via MiXCR. The sample lists more than 15,000 clones, 27% occurring once. Patients underwent thyroid surgery, and none had received any treatment before it. The specimen sequenced was adjacent normal tissue. The receptors were sampled from a female donor with papillary thyroid cancer or a benign thyroid nodule (not recorded which). Some clones in this sample may be carry-over from other donors' samples.

This clone was picked up many times. The CDR3 sequence is CASKDRLISYEQYF. The CDR3 DNA is TGTGCCAGCAAAGACAGGCTGATCTCCTACGAGCAGTACTTC. The chain joins TRBV6-1 to TRBJ2-7; possibly TRBD1 for D (6 bases). Between the trimmed V and J ends, which lost 7 bases and 0 bases, there was a span of 13 bases. Germline V gene lookup returns CDR1 MNHNS and CDR2 SASEGT. CDR3 size: 14 residues.

This clone came up once. V and J are TRBV7-8 and TRBJ2-5, with D perhaps TRBD1 or TRBD2 (7 bases each). The CDR3 sequence is 16 residues long. V lost 5 bases to trimming and J lost 4 bases, with 20 bases between them. Germline CDR1 is SGHVS and CDR2 is FQNEAQ. The CDR3 sequence is CASSPRAGGGGETQYF. CDR3 coding DNA: TGTGCCAGCAGCCCCCGGGCAGGGGGGGGGGGAGAGACCCAGTACTTC.

The chain links TRBV20-1 to TRBJ2-7; 10 nucleotides line up with TRBD1. The CDR3 totals 17 residues. Germline CDR1 reads DFQATT; CDR2 reads SNEGSKA (reference sequence). J was trimmed by 2 bases and V by 4 bases; bases with no gene match: 14. The CDR3: CSAIRIRGGTGAYEQYF. The CDR3 DNA sequence: TGCAGTGCTATTAGAATTCGGGGAGGGACAGGGGCCTACGAGCAGTACTTC.

V gene TRBV30 combines with J gene TRBJ1-2; D is possibly TRBD1 (5 bases). The CDR3 extends over 11 amino acids. Germline values: CDR1 GTSNPN, CDR2 SVGIG (reference sequence). Trimming pared 4 bases from V and 8 bases from J, leaving 11 bases between. This chain's CDR3 is CAWKTGGGYTF. In DNA form, the CDR3 reads TGTGCCTGGAAAACAGGAGGAGGCTACACCTTC.

V and J are TRBV6-1 and TRBJ1-2, with D maybe TRBD1 (5 bases). V lost 2 bases and J lost 4, with 11 bases in between. The germline gives CDR1 MNHNS, CDR2 SASEGT. This CDR3 spans 14 amino acids. For the CDR3, the DNA is TGTGCCAGCAGTGAATCGGGGCAGCTCTATGGCTACACCTTC. Translated, it gives CASSESGQLYGYTF.

The chain links TRBV11-2 to TRBJ2-7; D gene uncertain. V was clipped by 5 bases and J by 6 bases, with 17 bases between them. Germline values: CDR1 SGHAT, CDR2 FQNNGV. The CDR3 is made up of 14 amino acids. As DNA, the CDR3 is TGTGCCAGCAGCCTATCATACGCTGGCATCGAGCAGTACTTC. Its protein is CASSLSYAGIEQYF.

This clone was counted many times. The V gene is TRBV6-2 or TRBV6-3, the J gene TRBJ2-1; 8 positions agree with TRBD2. Germline V lookup: CDR1 MNHEY, CDR2 SVGEGT. The CDR3 extends over 17 amino acids. Unmatched junction bases numbered 7, after V lost 2 bases and J lost 1 base. CDR3 bases: TGTGCCAGCAGTTACCCCGGGGGGGAGTGGTCCTACAATGAGCAGTTCTTC. Protein: CASSYPGGEWSYNEQFF.

CDR3 in amino acids: CASSLDPTALEAFF. CDR3 nucleotides: TGTGCCAGCAGCTTAGACCCAACCGCCCTTGAAGCTTTCTTT. The rearrangement joins TRBV7-6 to TRBJ1-1, with D unclear. Trimming removed 1 base at V and 7 bases at J, with 13 bases between. From germline, CDR1 is SGHVS and CDR2 FNYEAQ. The length of the CDR3 is 14 residues.

This chain links TRBV7-6 with TRBJ2-7; D is possibly TRBD1 (6 bases). CDR1 and CDR2 from the germline V gene are SGHVS and FNYEAQ. Trimming pared 1 base from V and 8 bases from J, leaving 18 bases between. This CDR3 has 15 residues. In DNA form, the CDR3 reads TGTGCCAGCAGCTTAGGCCAGGGGCGCCTCGCCAAGCAGTACTTC. Translated: CASSLGQGRLAKQYF.

The sample holds a few counts of this clone. At one end, the junction sequence differs from germline, possibly due to a read error. The chain couples TRBV5-1 to TRBJ2-7, with D unresolved. The CDR3 is 14 amino acids. CDR1 and CDR2 from the germline V gene are SGHRS and YFSETQ. The CDR3 loop reads CASRLVASYCEQYF. Here the CDR3 DNA reads TGCGCCAGCAGATTGGTTGCTTCCTACTGCGAGCAGTACTTC.

The chain has TRBV30 and TRBJ1-5; 7 positions match TRBD1. Germline V gives CDR1 GTSNPN, CDR2 SVGIG (reference sequence). The CDR3 is 13 residues long. J gave up 7 bases and V 4 bases, and 7 bases lay outside the gene matches. CDR3 in amino acids: CAWTSGGEQPQHF. The CDR3 region has the DNA TGTGCCTGGACTTCAGGGGGAGAGCAGCCCCAGCATTTT.

By its share, this clone is large. The chain's CDR3 is CASSFPMGRGGYTF. The CDR3 nucleotides read TGTGCCAGCAGTTTCCCTATGGGGAGGGGTGGCTACACCTTC. This chain connects TRBV12-3 or TRBV12-4 to TRBJ1-2, with a tentative D call TRBD1 (5 bases). The CDR3 length is 14 residues. The V gene lost 3 bases and the J gene lost 7 bases, with 15 bases spanning the gap.

V gene TRBV6-2 or TRBV6-3 combines with J gene TRBJ1-5, with a tentative D call TRBD1 (6 bases). The germline V gene has CDR1 MNHEY and CDR2 SVGEGT. The CDR3 loop spans 17 amino acids. Trimming shortened V by 4 bases and J by 4 bases, and 20 bases separated the two germline ends. The CDR3 reads CASSSPGGGSGNQPQHF. CDR3 sequence (DNA): TGTGCCAGCAGTTCTCCGGGGGGCGGGAGCGGTAATCAGCCCCAGCATTTT.

The rearrangement uses TRBV6-2 or TRBV6-3 and TRBJ2-7; 9 bases line up with TRBD2. J was trimmed by 5 bases and V by 2 bases; bases with no gene match: 7. Germline CDR1 and CDR2: MNHEY and SVGEGT. The CDR3 is made up of 15 amino acids. The chain's CDR3 is CASSYRLAGSHEQYF. The CDR3, as DNA: TGTGCCAGCAGTTACAGGCTAGCGGGAAGCCACGAGCAGTACTTC.

The chain joins TRBV29-1 to TRBJ2-5, with no clear D. V lost 1 base and J lost 1, with 7 bases in between. Germline lookup yields CDR1 SQVTM and CDR2 ANQGSEA. CDR3 length: 13 residues. CDR3 region: CSVEGTVQETQYF. CDR3 bases: TGCAGCGTTGAAGGAACTGTCCAAGAGACCCAGTACTTC.

This chain uses TRBV5-1 with TRBJ1-6; unclear D gene. The V gene's germline CDR1 is SGHRS and CDR2 YFSETQ. V lost 0 bases, J lost 8 bases, and 6 bases lay in between. This CDR3 has 13 residues. The CDR3 loop is CASSLGGDSPLHF. The CDR3 nucleotides are TGCGCCAGCAGCTTGGGCGGTGATTCACCCCTCCACTTT. Full variable domain (missing parts from reference TRBV5-1 and TRBJ1-6): KAGVTQTPRYLIKTRGQQVTLSCSPISGHRSVSWYQQTPGQGLQFLFEYFSETQRNKGNFPGRFSGRQFSNSRSEMNVSTLELGDSALYLCASSLGGDSPLHFGNGTRLTVT.

In this sample, this clone turned up a few times. The chain couples TRBV10-2 to TRBJ2-7; 8 bases are shared with TRBD2. The CDR3 has 14 amino acids. Trimming took 5 bases from V and 6 from J; bases not matched to a gene: 9. Germline V gene lookup returns CDR1 WSHSY and CDR2 SAAADI. The CDR3 protein is CASSSREGGREQYF. CDR3 coding DNA: TGCGCCAGCAGTTCCCGGGAGGGAGGACGCGAGCAGTACTTC.

There are a few counts of this clone. The chain is built from TRBV15 and TRBJ1-2; D not certain. V lost 0 bases and J 3 bases, leaving 8 bases between the germline ends. Germline CDR1 reads LNHNV; CDR2 reads YYDKDF (reference sequence). The length of the CDR3 is 14 residues. The CDR3 coding sequence is TGTGCCACCAGCAGAGAGAGAGAAGACTATGGCTACACCTTC. It is translated as CATSREREDYGYTF.

The J gene is TRBJ2-3, the V gene TRBV7-3, with TRBD2 identical over 8 bases. Germline V gene data show CDR1 as SGHTA and CDR2 as FQGTGA. J was trimmed by 6 bases and V by 4 bases; bases with no gene match: 6. The CDR3 is made up of 14 amino acids. As DNA, the CDR3 is TGTGCCAGCAGCTGGAGCGGGGGTGGGGATACGCAGTATTTT. Translated, it gives CASSWSGGGDTQYF.

V gene TRBV30 combines with J gene TRBJ2-7, with 11 bases lining up with TRBD2. The CDR3 consists of 13 residues. In germline, CDR1 is GTSNPN, CDR2 SVGIG (reference sequence). V shed 0 bases and J 5 bases; nucleotides not matched to a gene: 0. The CDR3, as DNA: TGTGCCTGGAGTGTACTAGCGGGAGACGAGCAGTACTTC. Protein product: CAWSVLAGDEQYF. Using reference TRBV30 and TRBJ2-7 for the parts outside the CDR3, the full variable domain is SQTIHQWPATLVQPVGSPLSLECTVEGTSNPNLYWYRQAAGRGLQLLFYSVGIGQISSEVPQNLSASRPQDRQFILSSKKLLLSDSGFYLCAWSVLAGDEQYFGPGTRLTVT.

CDR3 residues: CAWTSVGLGQETQYF. The CDR3 DNA reads as TGTGCCTGGACCTCCGTGGGACTAGGGCAAGAGACCCAGTACTTC. The rearrangement links TRBV30 to TRBJ2-5; TRBD2 matches 8 bases. The ends lost 4 bases at V and 2 bases at J; junction bases unmatched: 9. Germline V lookup: CDR1 GTSNPN, CDR2 SVGIG (reference sequence). The CDR3 has 15 amino acids.

The V and J genes are TRBV18 and TRBJ2-7, with unresolved D. V was cut by 2 bases and J by 3 bases, with 11 bases left in between. Germline CDR1 reads KGHSH; CDR2 reads LQKENI. The CDR3 contains 14 residues. The CDR3 DNA reads TGTGCCAGCTCACCAGTAGGAAGGAGCTACGAGCAGTACTTC. Translation: CASSPVGRSYEQYF.

This clone has just a few counts. The chain joins TRBV2 to TRBJ1-6; 8 positions agree with TRBD1. The J segment lost 6 bases and the V segment lost 7 bases, leaving 8 bases of the junction unmatched. Germline CDR1 reads SNHLY; CDR2 reads FYNNEI. The CDR3 is 15 residues long. The CDR3 region has the DNA TGTGCCAGCAACGGAAACAGGGGGATTAATTCACCCCTCCACTTT. This gives the protein CASNGNRGINSPLHF. The variable domain in full, completed from reference TRBV2 and TRBJ1-6, reads EPEVTQTPSHQVTQMGQEVILRCVPISNHLYFYWYRQILGQKVEFLVSFYNNEISEKSEIFDDQFSVERPDGSNFTLKIRSTKLEDSAMYFCASNGNRGINSPLHFGNGTRLTVT.

This clone was observed a handful of times. The chain links TRBV9 to TRBJ2-7, with unresolved D. V was shortened by 0 bases and J by 4 bases, with 11 bases between the two germline ends. The length of the CDR3 is 14 residues. Germline CDR1 and CDR2: SGDLS and YYNGEE. The CDR3 bases are TGTGCCAGCAGCGTAGGGGCGACAACATACGAGCAGTACTTC. It specifies CASSVGATTYEQYF.

The chain has TRBV20-1 and TRBJ2-7, with 11 bases identical to TRBD2. Germline assignment: CDR1 DFQATT and CDR2 SNEGSKA (reference sequence). Germline trimming cut 0 bases from V and 2 bases from J; bases unmatched to any gene: 9. The CDR3 consists of 17 residues. The CDR3 bases are TGCAGTGCTAGAGATCTAGCGGGAGGTTCGGAAACCTACGAGCAGTACGTC. This codes for CSARDLAGGSETYEQYV.

This clone was observed many times. The CDR3, as DNA: TGCGCCAGCAGCTTGGAGGGGCAGAGAGGTGGTTATGGCTACACCTTC. As protein: CASSLEGQRGGYGYTF. The J gene is TRBJ1-2, the V gene TRBV5-1; D might be TRBD1 (5 bases). V was trimmed by 0 bases and J by 5 bases, leaving 17 bases between them. CDR1 and CDR2 (germline): SGHRS, YFSETQ. This CDR3 has 16 residues.

The chain recombines TRBV20-1 with TRBJ1-2; 7 nucleotides line up with TRBD1. V shed 4 bases, J shed 4 bases, and the junction held 3 bases outside the gene matches. The CDR3 runs 12 residues. Per the germline V gene, CDR1 is DFQATT and CDR2 is SNEGSKA (reference sequence). The CDR3 spells CSATGQVYGYTF. The CDR3 region has the DNA TGCAGTGCTACCGGACAGGTCTATGGCTACACCTTC.

A remark on this clone: One end of the junction varies from germline; a read error may be responsible. The same CDR3 can be traced to other DNA sequences in this sample. Here the CDR3 DNA reads TGCGCCAGCAGTTTTTCAGGGACAGGGGGCACCCCCTACGAGCAGTACTTC. Translating it yields CASSFSGTGGTPYEQYF. The V and J genes are TRBV27 and TRBJ2-7; 12 bases are a match to TRBD1. Germline assignment: CDR1 MNHEY and CDR2 SMNVEV (reference sequence). CDR3 size: 17 residues.